This T cell receptor beta chain stems from a study of cytomegalovirus exposure and HLA in healthy donors. Study-wide findings and caveats: Within a later analysis, the majority of CMV-associated TCR beta chains appeared HLA-restricted. TCR beta V segments were, for the most part, productive about 90% or about 30% of the time in an earlier analysis. The study listed 150 to 200 cytomegalovirus-associated TCR beta chains.

Use of 60 Vbeta and 13 Jbeta primers characterized the PCR. This table comes from immunoSEQ multiplex PCR, and its TCRdb copy is limited to in-frame clones, with some not included. This sample carries 100,000 or so clones, about three quarters of them seen once, and the ten largest clones take roughly 5.4%. Regarding this clone: Antigen unknown.

All donors participated as healthy donors of bone marrow. The V end lost 5 bases, the J end lost 3 bases, and 14 bases lay between the germline ends. The CDR3 has 14 amino acids. Germline V lookup: CDR1 SGHRS, CDR2 YFSETQ. This clonotype originated in a man in his thirties or forties in good health and CMV-seropositive. This chain links TRBV5-1 with TRBJ1-2, with a weak D call TRBD1 (5 bases). Sequencing used PBMCs. The CDR3 region has the DNA TGCGCCAGCAGTCGGAGTTGGGGGGACTATGGCTACACCTTC. Translated, it gives CASSRSWGDYGYTF. Full variable domain (missing parts from reference TRBV5-1 and TRBJ1-2): KAGVTQTPRYLIKTRGQQVTLSCSPISGHRSVSWYQQTPGQGLQFLFEYFSETQRNKGNFPGRFSGRQFSNSRSEMNVSTLELGDSALYLCASSRSWGDYGYTFGSGTRLTVV.